Shown below are 14 T cell receptor beta chains from a single sample sequenced in a study of beta chain features in type 1 diabetes. Study results and caveats: Among patients with Type 1 diabetes, TCRB CDR3s were moderately but significantly shorter in every one of the four CD4+ subsets.

The whole isolated RNA underwent reverse transcription, so sequencing captured expressed TCRB transcripts. Profiled with immunoSEQ multiplex PCR; TCRdb holds only in-frame clones, not every one. Of 25,000 to 35,000 clones listed, about two thirds were seen once; the top ten hold around 2.5%. Antigens of these TCRs are unknown. The material sequenced was Tregs from blood. All receptors come from a woman aged 25 to 39 with type 1 diabetes.

V gene TRBV23-1 combines with J gene TRBJ2-6; 8 bases line up with TRBD2. TRBV23-1 is labeled an ORF, and its function is uncertain. The CDR3 is 21 residues long. V trimming: 8 bases; J trimming: 1 base; junction bases outside the gene matches: 22. CDR3 region: CASSQLRGRRQDSSGANVLTF. The CDR3 nucleotides read TGCGCCAGCTCCCAGCTGCGCGGGAGGCGACAGGATTCATCTGGGGCCAACGTCCTGACTTTC.

The rearrangement uses TRBV7-3 and TRBJ2-1, with TRBD2 matching 14 bases. The CDR3 spans 15 residues. Germline trimming cut 5 bases from V and 9 bases from J; bases unmatched to any gene: 6. CDR1 is SGHTA and CDR2 is FQGTGA in the germline V gene. CDR3 in amino acids: CASSRTSGRWGEQFF. In nucleotides, the CDR3 is TGTGCCAGCAGCCGGACTAGCGGGAGGTGGGGTGAGCAGTTCTTC.

The chain recombines TRBV5-1 with TRBJ2-1; TRBD1 matches 10 bases. The CDR3 length is 13 residues. The germline V gene encodes CDR1 SGHRS and CDR2 YFSETQ. The J segment lost 8 bases and the V segment lost 4 bases, leaving 3 bases of the junction unmatched. This CDR3 is CASSLGTGDEQFF. The CDR3 region has the DNA TGCGCCAGCAGCCTAGGGACAGGGGATGAGCAGTTCTTC. The complete variable domain, with remaining parts taken from reference TRBV5-1 and TRBJ2-1, reads KAGVTQTPRYLIKTRGQQVTLSCSPISGHRSVSWYQQTPGQGLQFLFEYFSETQRNKGNFPGRFSGRQFSNSRSEMNVSTLELGDSALYLCASSLGTGDEQFFGPGTRLTVL.

The gene calls are TRBV5-1 and TRBJ2-5, with a tentative D call TRBD2 (5 bases). Trimming cost V 0 bases and J 4 bases, with 16 bases left between them. CDR3 length: 16 residues. Germline V lookup: CDR1 SGHRS, CDR2 YFSETQ. The CDR3 DNA reads TGCGCCAGCAGCTTGGTGGTAGCGATCGGCGGAGAGACCCAGTACTTC. It specifies CASSLVVAIGGETQYF.

This clone has a handful of counts. This sequence joins TRBV29-1 and TRBJ2-5; the match to TRBD2 covers 7 bases. The V segment lost 6 bases and the J segment 2 bases; nucleotides outside the gene matches: 6. The germline CDR1 and CDR2 sequences are SQVTM and ANQGSEA. The CDR3 contains 13 residues. In nucleotides, the CDR3 is TGCAGCGTACGACTAGCACATCAAGAGACCCAGTACTTC. Residues: CSVRLAHQETQYF.

This rearrangement joins TRBV28 to TRBJ2-7; D not certain. Germline V gene lookup returns CDR1 MDHEN and CDR2 SYDVKM. This CDR3 has 11 residues. Deletions cut 3 bases from V and 6 bases from J, with 6 bases between. CDR3 region: CASSFRVEQYF. The CDR3 nucleotides are TGTGCCAGCAGTTTCCGCGTCGAGCAGTACTTC.

The chain is built from TRBV29-1 and TRBJ2-5, with D uncertain. This CDR3 has 14 amino acids. Germline CDR1 SQVTM, CDR2 ANQGSEA. The germline V and J ends were trimmed by 4 bases and 3 bases, with 15 bases remaining between them. The CDR3 nucleotides read TGCAGCGTTGTCCCAACCAGTGTGGAAGAGACCCAGTACTTC. This sequence encodes CSVVPTSVEETQYF.

As DNA, the CDR3 is TGTGCCAGCAGTTTAATGGGACAGGAAATTTACAATGAGCAGTTCTTC. Its translation is CASSLMGQEIYNEQFF. This rearrangement joins TRBV6-5 to TRBJ2-1, with 8 bases matching TRBD1. Germline CDR1 reads MNHEY; CDR2 reads SVGAGI. This CDR3 has 16 residues. The trim removed 4 bases at V and 4 bases at J, leaving 9 bases unmatched.

The chain employs TRBV7-3 and TRBJ2-7; 8 bases line up with TRBD2. J lost 0 bases, V lost 2 bases, and 3 bases had no gene match. CDR1 is SGHTA, CDR2 FQGTGA, per germline. The CDR3 length is 15 residues. As DNA, the CDR3 is TGTGCCAGCAGCTTAGGGGGGACTAGCTCCTACGAGCAGTACTTC. As protein: CASSLGGTSSYEQYF. The full variable domain, with the rest looked up from reference TRBV7-3 and TRBJ2-7, is GAGVSQTPSNKVTEKGKYVELRCDPISGHTALYWYRQSLGQGPEFLIYFQGTGAADDSGLPNDRFFAVRPEGSVSTLKIQRTERGDSAVYLCASSLGGTSSYEQYFGPGTRLTVT.

Worth noting for this clone: One junction end does not reproduce the germline sequence, and a read error may be involved. The J gene is TRBJ2-1, the V gene TRBV27, with TRBD2 identical over 8 bases. Germline CDR1 reads MNHEY; CDR2 reads SMNVEV (reference sequence). The CDR3 is 17 amino acids. The CDR3 DNA sequence: TGTGCCAGCAGTTTATTCGGGGCTAGCGGGTTAAACAATGGGCAGTTCTTC. This encodes CASSLFGASGLNNGQFF.

This rearrangement joins TRBV5-1 to TRBJ1-5, with TRBD1 matching 8 bases. The germline V gene encodes CDR1 SGHRS and CDR2 YFSETQ. J was trimmed by 5 bases and V by 4 bases; bases with no gene match: 8. This CDR3 comprises 15 residues. The CDR3 is CASSRRQGLDQPQHF. The CDR3 DNA sequence: TGCGCCAGCAGCCGACGACAGGGGTTAGATCAGCCCCAGCATTTT.

V and J are TRBV13 and TRBJ1-2; D unresolved. Germline V lookup: CDR1 PRHDT, CDR2 FYEKMQ (reference sequence). The CDR3 spans 13 residues. Trimming cost V 0 bases and J 4 bases, with 6 bases left between them. CDR3 nucleotide sequence: TGTGCCAGCAGCTTAGGTTCCCTCTATGGCTACACCTTC. Its translation is CASSLGSLYGYTF.

V gene TRBV18 combines with J gene TRBJ1-5; 7 nucleotides match TRBD1. The ends lost 1 base at V and 7 bases at J; junction bases unmatched: 4. The CDR3 consists of 14 residues. Per the germline V gene, CDR1 is KGHSH and CDR2 is LQKENI. In nucleotides, the CDR3 is TGTGCCAGCTCACCACAGGGGGCCTGGCAGCCCCAGCATTTT. It translates to CASSPQGAWQPQHF.

The gene calls are TRBV10-3 and TRBJ2-1, with 10 bases lining up with TRBD2. The germline V gene has CDR1 ENHRY and CDR2 SYGVKD. This CDR3 region has 16 residues. With 5 bases clipped from V and 6 bases from J, the junction kept 10 bases outside the gene matches. The CDR3 nucleotides read TGTGCCATCAGTCCCAACCCTAGCGGGAGTACCAATGAGCAGTTCTTC. Translating gives CAISPNPSGSTNEQFF.